This T cell receptor beta chain was found in a study of PD-L1 blockade in urothelial cancer. About the research overall: Atezolizumab at 1,200 mg intravenously every 3 weeks was started by patients in 2014. Anywhere from 0 to 3 prior chemotherapy regimens had been received by patients. Blood samples had a median of approximately 150,000 T cells, roughly 83,000 unique TCRs, and clonality roughly 0.088. About 85% of the 29 patients were men whose urothelial cancer was bladder-origin.

Profiled with immunoSEQ multiplex PCR; TCRdb holds only in-frame clones, not every one. The table has roughly 36,000 clones, around 89% seen once. V dropped 4 bases and J dropped 5; count of bases not matched to a gene: 6. This CDR3 contains 14 residues. The germline V gene has CDR1 GTSNPN and CDR2 SVGIG (reference sequence). The rearrangement joins TRBV30 to TRBJ2-5; 11 bases line up with TRBD2. The receptor was isolated from a man aged 55 to 70 with urothelial cancer. The sequencing here drew on PBMCs, taken around atezolizumab (anti-PD-L1) treatment. For the CDR3, the DNA is TGTGCCTGGACCCCTAGCGGGAGGAGTGAGACCCAGTACTTC. It yields the protein CAWTPSGRSETQYF. Full variable domain (outside the CDR3, taken from reference TRBV30 and TRBJ2-5): SQTIHQWPATLVQPVGSPLSLECTVEGTSNPNLYWYRQAAGRGLQLLFYSVGIGQISSEVPQNLSASRPQDRQFILSSKKLLLSDSGFYLCAWTPSGRSETQYFGPGTRLLVL.